Included here is one T cell receptor beta chain sequence, with context. This sample is drawn from a study of blood T cell repertoires in COVID-19. Across the study: Italy, Spain and the United States were the sources of the convalescent and acute COVID-19 samples.

V shed 3 bases and J shed 6 bases, with 5 bases lying between them. The CDR3 consists of 12 residues. Germline CDR1 reads ENHRY; CDR2 reads SYGVKD. In the authors' methods: Estimated nucleated cell counts came from reference gene primer amplification. The repertoire was sequenced with immunoSEQ multiplex PCR; TCRdb's copy has only in-frame clones and lacks some. The DNA gave D and trimming, while V, J and clone size come from that table. The sample holds some 30,000 clones; 85% are singletons and the top ten take about 6.1%. The source is a man aged 55 to 70 with active COVID-19. The chain couples TRBV10-3 to TRBJ2-2; no definite D call. Material: peripheral blood. The DNA for the CDR3 is TGTGCCATCAGTGACTATCCCGGGGAGCTGTTTTTT. This codes for CAISDYPGELFF.